Listed below are T cell receptor beta chains from one sample, sequenced in a study of blood T cells in healthy people across ages. TCRdb recomputed calls from the 5' RACE reads with MiXCR, one row per CDR3 protein. Of some 1.4 million distinct CDR3 sequences listed, 42% are singletons. Input material: blood. The receptors come from a woman younger than 35 in good health. CDR3s include the opening cysteine and the closing phenylalanine or tryptophan. Fields, in order: V gene, CDR3 protein.

v_call: TRBV3-1; cdr3_aa: CASATGTGERETQFF
v_call: TRBV12-3/TRBV12-4; cdr3_aa: CASSSVGNSYQETQYF
v_call: TRBV10-3; cdr3_aa: CASHSDRLTTEAFF
v_call: TRBV20-1; cdr3_aa: CGARLKGRGPQPQHF
v_call: TRBV5-1; cdr3_aa: CASSLSGAPGQNEQFF
v_call: TRBV5-1; cdr3_aa: CASSSGAGGERETQYF
v_call: TRBV9; cdr3_aa: CASSSQTGTDTQYF
v_call: TRBV12-3/TRBV12-4; cdr3_aa: CASSLKGLGWGESSYNEQFF
v_call: TRBV29-1; cdr3_aa: CSVALGGSREQFF
v_call: TRBV20-1; cdr3_aa: CSAKAPGIGNQPQHF
v_call: TRBV6-5; cdr3_aa: CASSSALFGGTDTQYF
v_call: TRBV4-1; cdr3_aa: CASSLLQGSMIPGANVLTF
v_call: TRBV20-1; cdr3_aa: CSATRTSGVSSYNEQFF
v_call: TRBV20-1; cdr3_aa: CSAIKGASPSPLHF